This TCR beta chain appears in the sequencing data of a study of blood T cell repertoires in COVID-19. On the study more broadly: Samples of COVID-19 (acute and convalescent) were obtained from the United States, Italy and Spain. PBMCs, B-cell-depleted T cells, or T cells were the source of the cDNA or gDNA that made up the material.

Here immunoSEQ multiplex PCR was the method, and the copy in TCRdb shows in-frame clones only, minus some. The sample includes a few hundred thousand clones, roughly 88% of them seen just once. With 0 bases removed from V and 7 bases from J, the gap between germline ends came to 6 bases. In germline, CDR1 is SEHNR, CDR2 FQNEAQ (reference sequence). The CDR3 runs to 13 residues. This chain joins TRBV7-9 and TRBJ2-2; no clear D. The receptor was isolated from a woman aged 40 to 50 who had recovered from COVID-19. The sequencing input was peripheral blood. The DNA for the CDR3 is TGTGCCAGCAGCTTAGCGCGTAACGGGGAGCTGTTTTTT. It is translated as CASSLARNGELFF.